This entry is about one TCR beta chain. Its specificity is unknown. The table came from immunoSEQ multiplex PCR; TCRdb's copy has only in-frame clones and leaves some out. Altogether some 22,000 clones are present, 88% being singletons, with the ten largest covering 6% to 6.5%. The source of the sample is a study of T cells in localized non-small cell lung cancer. Study-wide results and limits: Median detection of top 100 tumor clones in adjacent lung was under 75 clones.

The material was PBMCs, obtained before any cancer treatment. The origin of this receptor is a man aged 40-75 years with stage II lung adenocarcinoma.

CDR3 bases: TGTGCCATCAGTGGAGGACAGGGGGCTGGTGGCTACACCTTC. Translation gives CAISGGQGAGGYTF. The chain employs TRBV10-3 and TRBJ1-2, with 11 positions matching TRBD1. Losses at the gene ends were 4 bases for V and 7 bases for J; bases not matched to a gene: 5. The germline gives CDR1 ENHRY, CDR2 SYGVKD. The CDR3 is made up of 14 amino acids.